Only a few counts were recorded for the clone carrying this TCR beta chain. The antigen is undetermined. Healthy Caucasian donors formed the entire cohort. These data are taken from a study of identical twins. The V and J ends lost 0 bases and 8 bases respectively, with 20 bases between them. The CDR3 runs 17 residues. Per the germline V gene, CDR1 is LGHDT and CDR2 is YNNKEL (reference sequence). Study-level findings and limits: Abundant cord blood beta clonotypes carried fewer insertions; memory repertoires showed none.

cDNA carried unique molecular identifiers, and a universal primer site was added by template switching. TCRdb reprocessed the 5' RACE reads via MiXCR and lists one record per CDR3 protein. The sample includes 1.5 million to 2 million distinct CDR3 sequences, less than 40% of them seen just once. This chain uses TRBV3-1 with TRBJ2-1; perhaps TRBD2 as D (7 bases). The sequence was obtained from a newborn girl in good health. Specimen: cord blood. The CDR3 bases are TGTGCCAGCAGCCAAGAGAGGGGGGAGGGCCTACGGCATGAGCAGTTCTTC. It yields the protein CASSQERGEGLRHEQFF.